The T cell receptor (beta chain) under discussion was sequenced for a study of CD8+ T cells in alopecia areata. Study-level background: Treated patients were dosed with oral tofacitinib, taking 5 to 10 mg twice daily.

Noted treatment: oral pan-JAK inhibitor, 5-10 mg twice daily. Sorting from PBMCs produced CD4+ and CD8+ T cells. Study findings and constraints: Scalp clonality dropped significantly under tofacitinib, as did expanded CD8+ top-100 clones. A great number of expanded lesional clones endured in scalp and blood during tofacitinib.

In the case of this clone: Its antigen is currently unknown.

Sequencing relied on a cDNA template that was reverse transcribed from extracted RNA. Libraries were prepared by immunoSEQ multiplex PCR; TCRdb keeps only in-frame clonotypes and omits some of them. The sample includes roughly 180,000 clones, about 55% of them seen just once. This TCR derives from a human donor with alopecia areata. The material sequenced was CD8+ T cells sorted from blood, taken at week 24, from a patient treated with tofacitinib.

For the CDR3, the DNA is TGTGCCAGCAGTTTATCTTCCGGGACCCATCAGCCCCAGCATTTT. This sequence encodes CASSLSSGTHQPQHF. The chain is built from TRBV27 and TRBJ1-5; D is possibly TRBD1 (5 bases). The CDR3 extends over 15 amino acids. V dropped 0 bases and J dropped 5 bases, with 11 bases sitting between them. Germline values: CDR1 MNHEY, CDR2 SMNVEV (reference sequence).